The 14 T cell receptor beta chains below were found in one sample sequenced in a study of blood T cell repertoires in COVID-19. Generated by immunoSEQ multiplex PCR, the TCRdb table keeps only in-frame clones and is missing some. The table records some 160,000 clones, 75% to 90% of them present only once. The sequenced material came from PBMCs or T cells enriched from blood (not recorded which). These TCRs come from a woman aged 55-70 years who had recovered from COVID-19.

The V call is TRBV9, the J call TRBJ2-4; 8 bases are a match to TRBD1. The CDR3 has 14 residues. V lost 3 bases, J lost 8 bases, and 7 bases stayed unmatched. The germline V gene encodes CDR1 SGDLS and CDR2 YYNGEE. The chain's CDR3 is CASSAATGVDIQYF. The CDR3 nucleotides read TGTGCCAGCAGCGCTGCGACAGGGGTGGACATTCAGTACTTC. The full variable domain, with the rest looked up from reference TRBV9 and TRBJ2-4, is DSGVTQTPKHLITATGQRVTLRCSPRSGDLSVYWYQQSLDQGLQFLIQYYNGEERAKGNILERFSAQQFPDLHSELNLSSLELGDSALYFCASSAATGVDIQYFGAGTRLSVL.

This clone was seen only a few times. The chain is built from TRBV5-1 and TRBJ2-5, with D perhaps matching TRBD2 (6 bases). The CDR3 runs 12 residues. Germline assignment: CDR1 SGHRS and CDR2 YFSETQ. Trimming left V 6 bases short and J 2 bases short, with 8 bases between. CDR3 in amino acids: CASKAGQETQYF. Written as DNA, the CDR3 is TGCGCCAGCAAGGCGGGGCAAGAGACCCAGTACTTC.

The J gene is TRBJ1-1, the V gene TRBV18, with 12 bases lining up with TRBD1. Germline V CDR1 and CDR2: KGHSH, LQKENI. With V trimmed by 6 bases and J by 1 base, 6 bases remained unmatched. The CDR3 has 16 residues. CDR3 nucleotides: TGTGCCAGCTCCGGGACAGGGGGCCCCCGGAACACTGAAGCTTTCTTT. Translation gives CASSGTGGPRNTEAFF.

This rearrangement joins TRBV30 to TRBJ1-4, with D tentatively TRBD1 (6 bases). Trimming took 0 bases from V and 8 from J, leaving 13 bases between them. CDR1 and CDR2 from the germline V gene are GTSNPN and SVGIG (reference sequence). The CDR3 length is 14 residues. Here the CDR3 DNA reads TGTGCCTGGAGTGTACACAGGGTGGACGAAAAACTGTTTTTT. Its protein product is CAWSVHRVDEKLFF.

V and J are TRBV5-4 and TRBJ1-1, with 8 bases identical to TRBD1. Per the germline V gene, CDR1 is SGHNT and CDR2 is YYREEE (reference sequence). The CDR3 sequence is 17 residues long. The V and J ends lost 2 bases and 4 bases, in that order; junction bases with no gene match: 13. CDR3 residues: CASSLGQGKWRRTEAFF. As DNA, the CDR3 is TGTGCCAGCAGCTTAGGACAGGGCAAGTGGAGACGCACTGAAGCTTTCTTT.

The chain joins TRBV19 to TRBJ2-7; 7 nucleotides align to TRBD2. CDR1 and CDR2 (germline): LNHDA, SQIVND (reference sequence). The CDR3 is 12 amino acids. V dropped 3 bases and J dropped 6; count of bases not matched to a gene: 2. The CDR3 DNA reads as TGTGCCAGTAGTATGGGCGGGGGCGAGCAGTACTTC. This sequence encodes CASSMGGGEQYF.

This rearrangement joins TRBV24-1 to TRBJ2-7; D possibly corresponds to TRBD2 (5 bases). The CDR3 runs to 13 residues. Germline V gene sequence: CDR1 KGHDR, CDR2 SFDVKD. V lost 2 bases and J lost 1, with 5 bases in between. The CDR3 region has the DNA TGTGCCACCAGTGATTCGGGGTCCTACGAGCAGTACTTC. The encoded protein is CATSDSGSYEQYF.

The V gene is TRBV2, the J gene TRBJ1-2, with 9 positions matching TRBD1. V was clipped by 7 bases and J by 0 bases; unmatched bases: 12. CDR1 is SNHLY and CDR2 is FYNNEI in the germline V gene. This CDR3 has 17 amino acids. CDR3 nucleotide sequence: TGTGCCAGCATTCGGGACAGGGCACTCGGCACTAACTATGGCTACACCTTC. This codes for CASIRDRALGTNYGYTF. Full variable domain (missing parts from reference TRBV2 and TRBJ1-2): EPEVTQTPSHQVTQMGQEVILRCVPISNHLYFYWYRQILGQKVEFLVSFYNNEISEKSEIFDDQFSVERPDGSNFTLKIRSTKLEDSAMYFCASIRDRALGTNYGYTFGSGTRLTVV.

The chain employs TRBV9 and TRBJ2-1; 7 bases line up with TRBD2. Germline CDR1 SGDLS, CDR2 YYNGEE. The J segment lost 8 bases and the V segment lost 0 bases, leaving 5 bases of the junction unmatched. The CDR3 length is 14 residues. The CDR3 loop reads CASSVGPGGDEQFF. Written as DNA, the CDR3 is TGTGCCAGCAGCGTAGGCCCGGGAGGCGATGAGCAGTTCTTC.

V gene TRBV4-2 combines with J gene TRBJ2-4; perhaps TRBD1 as D (8 bases). Germline-derived CDR1 and CDR2 are LGHNA and YNFKEQ. The V end lost 3 bases, the J end lost 7 bases, and 16 bases lay between the germline ends. This CDR3 spans 15 amino acids. CDR3 sequence: CASSQELQGGNIQYF. The CDR3 DNA reads TGTGCCAGCAGCCAGGAATTACAGGGGGGGAACATTCAGTACTTC.

The chain employs TRBV6-5 and TRBJ2-7, with TRBD2 identical over 8 bases. The CDR3 spans 14 residues. Germline CDR1 is MNHEY and CDR2 is SVGAGI. The J segment lost 6 bases and the V segment lost 5 bases, leaving 9 bases of the junction unmatched. The CDR3 DNA follows: TGTGCCAGCAGTCCCAGCGGGGGTGTGTTCGAGCAGTACTTC. This translates into CASSPSGGVFEQYF.

V gene TRBV7-9 combines with J gene TRBJ2-3; the D gene is possibly TRBD1 (6 bases). Trimming cost V 1 base and J 4 bases, with 24 bases left between them. Germline CDR1 SEHNR, CDR2 FQNEAQ (reference sequence). The CDR3 is 19 residues long. The CDR3 loop reads CASSLVARGEDVVSDTQYF. CDR3 nucleotide sequence: TGTGCCAGCAGCTTAGTCGCCAGGGGTGAGGATGTAGTGTCAGATACGCAGTATTTT.

The J gene is TRBJ1-4, the V gene TRBV5-6; D unclear. This CDR3 is built from 13 residues. Germline values: CDR1 SGHDT, CDR2 YYEEEE. Trimming pared 0 bases from V and 8 bases from J, leaving 8 bases between. The CDR3 here is CASSLGAPEKLFF. CDR3 DNA: TGTGCCAGCAGCTTGGGGGCGCCCGAAAAACTGTTTTTT.

The genes are TRBV24-1 and TRBJ2-5; weak D call: TRBD1 (6 bases). CDR1 is KGHDR, CDR2 SFDVKD, per germline. The CDR3 totals 19 residues. Trimming left V 0 bases short and J 0 bases short, with 19 bases between. CDR3 nucleotides: TGTGCCACCAGTGATTTGTATCACAGGGTCAGGGGTGACCAAGAGACCCAGTACTTC. Translated, it gives CATSDLYHRVRGDQETQYF.